This section outlines one TCR beta chain sequence together with its context. This record comes from a study of identical twins. MiXCR, applied by TCRdb to the 5' RACE reads, yields one record per CDR3 protein. The data hold fewer than 250,000 distinct CDR3 sequences, with around 10% observed a single time. Everyone who donated was a healthy Caucasian. The V and J ends lost 0 bases and 2 bases respectively, with 12 bases between them. CDR1 and CDR2 (germline): MNHEY, SVGEGT. The CDR3 contains 16 residues. Sequencing was done on a sample of memory (CD45RO+) T cells sorted from blood. This clonotype originated in a woman aged 18-29 years in good health. The chain has TRBV6-2 or TRBV6-3 and TRBJ2-3; D not resolved. CDR3 region: CASSYSYSDDTDTQYF. Here the CDR3 DNA reads TGTGCCAGCAGTTACTCGTACTCGGACGACACAGATACGCAGTATTTT.